This T cell receptor (beta chain) was recorded in a study of blood T cell repertoires in COVID-19. The CDR3 contains 14 residues. From germline, CDR1 is SGHAT and CDR2 FQNNGV. V lost 4 bases, J lost 1 base, and 11 bases lay in between. Produced via immunoSEQ multiplex PCR; TCRdb's table is partial and in-frame only. The sample gives 140,000 or so clones, 65% to 85% of which show up once; over 7% is in the top ten. Sequenced material: peripheral blood. This sequence joins TRBV11-2 and TRBJ2-7; tentatively, D is TRBD2 (5 bases). The TCR was taken from a human donor in a cohort sampled during active COVID-19. The CDR3 nucleotides are TGTGCCAGCAGCTCCGGGTGGGAGTCCTACGAGCAGTACTTC. Protein sequence: CASSSGWESYEQYF.